Listed below are T cell receptor beta chains from one sample, sequenced in a study of T cell repertoires and HLA-DP antigens. Clones were sequenced by immunoSEQ multiplex PCR, and TCRdb holds only the in-frame ones, with some missing. The table has roughly 70,000 clones, about 80% seen once; the top ten hold roughly 1.5%. These receptors lack a known antigen. Material: CD4+ T cells from PBMCs. The receptors shown here come from a man aged 60 to 75 in good health and CMV-seronegative. CDR3s include the opening cysteine and the closing phenylalanine or tryptophan. A D gene is named only where the DNA matches it firmly. Rows may omit the clone size; those that give it use once, few, many or a size class.

clone_size j_call v_call d_call cdr3_nt cdr3_aa
. TRBJ1-2 TRBV4-1 TRBD1 TGCGCCAGCAGCCAAGAGGGCAGGGGGCGGAGTGGCTACACCTTC CASSQEGRGRSGYTF
. TRBJ2-1 TRBV2 . TGTGCCAGCAGTGAAGGGGTTGAGGGGCATGAGCAGTTCTTC CASSEGVEGHEQFF
. TRBJ1-2 TRBV5-4 . TGTGCCAGCAGCCGCGACAGTTCGTACTATGGCTACACCTTC CASSRDSSYYGYTF
. TRBJ2-6 TRBV7-2 . TGTGCCAGCAGCTTAACTGGTTCTGGGGCCAACGTCCTGACTTTC CASSLTGSGANVLTF
. TRBJ1-2 TRBV30 . TGTGCCTGGAGCTCCGGATGGGGCGGCTACACCTTC CAWSSGWGGYTF
. TRBJ2-5 TRBV4-3 TRBD2 TGCGCCAGCAGCCAAGATAGGACTAGGGGAGAGACCCAGTACTTC CASSQDRTRGETQYF
. TRBJ2-7 TRBV11-3 TRBD1 TGTGCCAGCAGCCGCGGACAGGCTTCCTACGAGCAGTACTTC CASSRGQASYEQYF
. TRBJ2-7 TRBV7-2 . TGTGCCAGCAGCTCAGCCTACGAGCAGTACTTC CASSSAYEQYF
medium-sized TRBJ1-2 TRBV19 . TGTGCCAGTAGTATAGGGGTAACGGACTATGGCTACACCTTC CASSIGVTDYGYTF
. TRBJ1-2 TRBV28 . TGTGCCAGCAGGTACCCGCACAGGGACCTCGGGGGCTACACCTTC CASRYPHRDLGGYTF
once TRBJ1-5 TRBV9 . TGTGCCAGCAGCGGTACCCATAGCAATCAGCCCCAGCATTTT CASSGTHSNQPQHF
. TRBJ1-2 TRBV5-5 TRBD1 TGTGCCAGCAGCCAACAGGGGAGCTATAACTATGGCTACACCTTC CASSQQGSYNYGYTF
. TRBJ1-5 TRBV19 . TGTGCCAGTAGTATCACTTGGAAGTACAATCAGCCCCAGCATTTT CASSITWKYNQPQHF
. TRBJ2-5 TRBV2 TRBD2 TGTGCCAGCAGACCTCCCGGGGCTAGCGGAAAAGAGACCCAGTACTTC CASRPPGASGKETQYF
. TRBJ2-6 TRBV30 . TGTGCCTGGACTCGGGACCGAGTTCCTCTGGGGGCCAACGTCCTGACTTTC CAWTRDRVPLGANVLTF
. TRBJ2-1 TRBV6-5 . TGTGCCAGCAGTTACAAGGAGGTCCGACCCTACAATGAGCAGTTCTTC CASSYKEVRPYNEQFF
few TRBJ1-3 TRBV7-9 . TGTGCCAGCCGGGGAGACGGAAACACCATATATTTT CASRGDGNTIYF
. TRBJ1-5 TRBV10-3 . TGTGCCATCAGTGACGGCCGGGGCAATCAGCCCCAGCATTTT CAISDGRGNQPQHF
. TRBJ1-1 TRBV7-2 TRBD1 TGTGCCAGCAGCCTGGACAGGACTGAAGCTTTCTTT CASSLDRTEAFF
. TRBJ2-5 TRBV19 TRBD2 TGTGCCAGTAGCCCGGGACTAGCGGGGGGGGTAGGAGAGACCCAGTACTTC CASSPGLAGGVGETQYF
once TRBJ2-1 TRBV28 . TGTGCCAGCAGTTTCAGTGACAATGAGCAGTTCTTC CASSFSDNEQFF
. TRBJ1-3 TRBV6-5 TRBD1 TGTGCCAGCAGGTTACAGGGGGCGCGTGGAAACACCATATATTTT CASRLQGARGNTIYF
few TRBJ1-6 TRBV5-6 . TGTGCCAGCAGCACCGGGTCGCGGGCCAACATACCGGATTCACCCCTCCACTTT CASSTGSRANIPDSPLHF
. TRBJ1-4 TRBV7-2 . TGTGCCAGCAGCGCCCGAGGACAGACTAATGAAAAACTGTTTTTT CASSARGQTNEKLFF
. TRBJ2-1 TRBV2 TRBD2 TGTGCCAGCAGTCTCAGCGGGGGGTCCCACAATGAGCAGTTCTTC CASSLSGGSHNEQFF
. TRBJ1-2 TRBV16 TRBD1 TGTGCCAGCAGCCCCTTGCCGGGACAGGGATATGGCTACACCTTC CASSPLPGQGYGYTF
. TRBJ2-6 TRBV7-9 . TGTGCCAGCAGCTTCGAGGGGCTTGGGGCCAACGTCCTGACTTTC CASSFEGLGANVLTF
once TRBJ1-1 TRBV10-3 . TGTGCCATCAGTGAGGTGGGGGGAATGGCTGAAGCTTTCTTT CAISEVGGMAEAFF
. TRBJ2-2 TRBV9 . TGTGCCAGCAGCGTTGGTCAGCGTCCCGGGGAGCTGTTTTTT CASSVGQRPGELFF
. TRBJ1-5 TRBV15 . TGTGCCACCAGCAGAGGGAGGCAGGGGCCGGAGCCCCAGCATTTT CATSRGRQGPEPQHF
. TRBJ2-1 TRBV7-2 . TGTGCCAGCAGTCCCGGACTAACTGGGCACAATGAGCAGTTCTTC CASSPGLTGHNEQFF
. TRBJ1-1 TRBV10-3 . TGTGCCATCAGCCGAAGCTTAGTCCCAGGAGAAGGCACTGAAGCTTTCTTT CAISRSLVPGEGTEAFF
. TRBJ1-1 TRBV5-6 . TGTGCCAGCAGCGGAAACGCAGGAGCGATGAACACTGAAGCTTTCTTT CASSGNAGAMNTEAFF
. TRBJ2-2 TRBV11-3 . TGTGCCAGTTCTAGCAGTAGAATTGCCGGGGAGCTGTTTTTT CASSSSRIAGELFF
. TRBJ2-3 TRBV9 . TGTGCCAGCAGTCCGGGCGCCCGCACAGATACGCAGTATTTT CASSPGARTDTQYF
. TRBJ1-2 TRBV5-1 . TGCGCCAGCAGCGCTACCGGGACATCTAACTATGGCTACACCTTC CASSATGTSNYGYTF
. TRBJ1-1 TRBV5-1 TRBD1 TGCGCCAGCAGCTTGGGGGCAGGGGGCTCGAACACTGAAGCTTTCTTT CASSLGAGGSNTEAFF
. TRBJ2-2 TRBV9 TRBD2 TGTGCCAGCAGCCAGTCCACTAGCGGACGCACCGGGGAGCTGTTTTTT CASSQSTSGRTGELFF
. TRBJ2-7 TRBV7-2 TRBD2 TGTGCCAGCAGCTCACGACTAGCGGGGGGGCTGAACGAGCAGTACTTC CASSSRLAGGLNEQYF
. TRBJ1-3 TRBV9 . TGTGCCAGCAGCGTAGCCGAACAGGGTTTGAGTTCGAGAAACACCATATATTTT CASSVAEQGLSSRNTIYF
. TRBJ1-5 TRBV28 TRBD1 TGTGCCAGCAGCCCAGGGGGCTTCGGTCAGCCCCAGCATTTT CASSPGGFGQPQHF
. TRBJ2-2 TRBV5-1 . TGCGCCAGCAGCGGAAGTAGCGAACCGAACACCGGGGAGCTGTTTTTT CASSGSSEPNTGELFF
. TRBJ2-2 TRBV2 . TGTGCCAGTGGTACAGGGAACACCGGGGAGCTGTTTTTT CASGTGNTGELFF
. TRBJ1-6 TRBV30 . TGTGCCGGCGGCAGGGAAAATTCACCCCTCCACTTT CAGGRENSPLHF
. TRBJ1-3 TRBV6-6 . TGTGCCAGCAGACAGGGCAACTCTGGAAACACCATATATTTT CASRQGNSGNTIYF
. TRBJ2-3 TRBV19 TRBD2 TGTGCCAGTAGGCAGGGGGTCTCTTGGACTAGCGGGAGATGTGGCCCAGATACGCAGTATTTT CASRQGVSWTSGRCGPDTQYF
. TRBJ2-4 TRBV6-5 TRBD1 TGTGCCAGCAGTTACCAGGACAGGGGGAACATTCAGTACTTC CASSYQDRGNIQYF
. TRBJ2-2 TRBV6-6 . TGTGCCAGCCGCCGAGGGCTGGACGGGGAGCTGTTTTTT CASRRGLDGELFF